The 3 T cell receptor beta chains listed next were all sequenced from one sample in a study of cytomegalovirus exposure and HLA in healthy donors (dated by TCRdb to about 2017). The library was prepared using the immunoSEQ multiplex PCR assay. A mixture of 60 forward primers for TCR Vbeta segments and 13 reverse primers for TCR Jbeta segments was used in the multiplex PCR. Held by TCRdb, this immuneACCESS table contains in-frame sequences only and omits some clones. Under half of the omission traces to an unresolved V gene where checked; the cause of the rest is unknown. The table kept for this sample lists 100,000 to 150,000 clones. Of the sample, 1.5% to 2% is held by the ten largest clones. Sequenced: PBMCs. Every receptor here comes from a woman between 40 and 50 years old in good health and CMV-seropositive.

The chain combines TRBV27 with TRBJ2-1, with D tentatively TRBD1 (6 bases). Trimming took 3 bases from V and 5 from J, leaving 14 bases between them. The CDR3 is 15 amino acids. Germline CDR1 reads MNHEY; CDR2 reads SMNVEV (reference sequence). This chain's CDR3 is CASSFFGGWDNEQFF. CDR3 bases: TGTGCCAGCAGTTTCTTTGGGGGCTGGGACAATGAGCAGTTCTTC.

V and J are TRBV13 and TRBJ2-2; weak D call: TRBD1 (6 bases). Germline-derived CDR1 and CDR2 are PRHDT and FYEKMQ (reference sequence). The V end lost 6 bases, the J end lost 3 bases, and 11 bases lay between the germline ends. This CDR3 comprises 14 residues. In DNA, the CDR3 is TGTGCCAGCAGGAGCAGGGGCGACACCGGGGAGCTGTTTTTT. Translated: CASRSRGDTGELFF.

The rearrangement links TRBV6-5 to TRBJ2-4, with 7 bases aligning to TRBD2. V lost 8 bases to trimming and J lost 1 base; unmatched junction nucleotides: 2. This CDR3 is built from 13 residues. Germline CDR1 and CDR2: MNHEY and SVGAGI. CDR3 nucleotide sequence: TGTGCCAGCGTCGGGGGGGCCAAAAACATTCAGTACTTC. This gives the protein CASVGGAKNIQYF.